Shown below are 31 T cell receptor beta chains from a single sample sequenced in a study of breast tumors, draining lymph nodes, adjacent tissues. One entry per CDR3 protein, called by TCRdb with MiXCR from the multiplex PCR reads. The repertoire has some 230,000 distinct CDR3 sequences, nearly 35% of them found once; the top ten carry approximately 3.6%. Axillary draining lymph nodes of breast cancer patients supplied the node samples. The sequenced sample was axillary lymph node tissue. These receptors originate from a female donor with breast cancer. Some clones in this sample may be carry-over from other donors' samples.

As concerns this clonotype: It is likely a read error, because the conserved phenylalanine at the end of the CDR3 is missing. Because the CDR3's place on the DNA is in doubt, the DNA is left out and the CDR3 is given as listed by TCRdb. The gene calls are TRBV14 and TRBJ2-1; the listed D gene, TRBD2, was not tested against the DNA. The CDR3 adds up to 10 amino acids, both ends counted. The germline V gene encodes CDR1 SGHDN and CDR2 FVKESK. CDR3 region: CASSQDNRCG.

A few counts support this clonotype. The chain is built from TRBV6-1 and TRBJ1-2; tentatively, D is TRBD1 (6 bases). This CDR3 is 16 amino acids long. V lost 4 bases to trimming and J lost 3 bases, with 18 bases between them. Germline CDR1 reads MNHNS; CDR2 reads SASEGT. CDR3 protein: CASSGSWGRNDYGYTF. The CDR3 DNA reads TGTGCCAGCAGTGGTTCGTGGGGGCGTAACGACTATGGCTACACCTTC.

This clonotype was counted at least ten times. The CDR3 loop is CASRKDSGRDTQYF. CDR3 nucleotide sequence: TGCGCCAGCAGGAAGGACAGTGGGAGGGATACGCAGTATTTT. This chain links TRBV5-1 with TRBJ2-3, with D perhaps matching TRBD1 or TRBD2 (6 bases each). The V gene's germline CDR1 is SGHRS and CDR2 YFSETQ. Trimming took off 5 bases at V and 6 bases at J, with 16 bases between the two ends. This CDR3 comprises 14 residues.

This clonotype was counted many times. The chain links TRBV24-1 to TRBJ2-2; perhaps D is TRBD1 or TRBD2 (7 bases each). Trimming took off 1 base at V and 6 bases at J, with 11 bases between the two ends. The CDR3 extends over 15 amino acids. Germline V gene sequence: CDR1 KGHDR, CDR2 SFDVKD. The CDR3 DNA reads TGTGCCACCAGTGATTTCCAGGGGGGGGCCGGGGAGCTGTTTTTT. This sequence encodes CATSDFQGGAGELFF.

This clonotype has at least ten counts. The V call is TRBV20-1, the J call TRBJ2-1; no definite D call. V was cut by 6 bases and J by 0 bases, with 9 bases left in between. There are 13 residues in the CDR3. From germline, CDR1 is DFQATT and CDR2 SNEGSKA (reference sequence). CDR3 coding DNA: TGCAGTGCCCTGCTCCCCTCCTACAATGAGCAGTTCTTC. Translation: CSALLPSYNEQFF.

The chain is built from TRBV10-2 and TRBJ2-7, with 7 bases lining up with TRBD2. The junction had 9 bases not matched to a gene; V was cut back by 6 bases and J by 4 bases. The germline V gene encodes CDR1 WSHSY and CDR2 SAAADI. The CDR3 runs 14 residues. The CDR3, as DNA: TGCGCCAGCAGATCCGGGACTAACATATACGAGCAGTACTTC. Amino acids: CASRSGTNIYEQYF.

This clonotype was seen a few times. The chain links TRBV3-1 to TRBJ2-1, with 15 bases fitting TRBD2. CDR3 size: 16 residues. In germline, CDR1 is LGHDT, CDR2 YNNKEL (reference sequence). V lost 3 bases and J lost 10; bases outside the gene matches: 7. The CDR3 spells CASSHGGLAGGREQFF. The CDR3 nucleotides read TGTGCCAGCAGCCATGGTGGACTAGCGGGGGGGCGCGAGCAGTTCTTC.

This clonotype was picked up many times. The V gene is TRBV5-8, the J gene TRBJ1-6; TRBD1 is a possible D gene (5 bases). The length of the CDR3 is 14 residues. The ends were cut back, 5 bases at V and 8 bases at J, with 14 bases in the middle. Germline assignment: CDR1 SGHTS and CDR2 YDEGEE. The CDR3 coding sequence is TGTGCCAGCAGTTTCCACGGGGCACATTCACCCCTCCACTTT. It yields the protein CASSFHGAHSPLHF.

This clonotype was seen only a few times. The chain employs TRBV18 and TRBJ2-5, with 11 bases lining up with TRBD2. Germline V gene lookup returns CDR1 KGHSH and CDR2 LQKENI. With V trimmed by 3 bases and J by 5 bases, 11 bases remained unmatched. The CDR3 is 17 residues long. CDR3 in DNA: TGTGCCAGCTCACCGGCTAGCGGGGGGCTCTCTAGGGAGACCCAGTACTTC. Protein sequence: CASSPASGGLSRETQYF.

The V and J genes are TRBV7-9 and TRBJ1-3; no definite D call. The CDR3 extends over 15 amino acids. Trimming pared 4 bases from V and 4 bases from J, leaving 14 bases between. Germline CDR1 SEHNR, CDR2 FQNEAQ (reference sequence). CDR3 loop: CASSYGESSGNTIYF. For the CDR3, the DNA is TGTGCCAGCAGCTATGGGGAAAGCTCCGGAAACACCATATATTTT.

Here the CDR3 reads CASSERPPGGFEQPQHF. In DNA, the CDR3 is TGTGCCAGCAGTGAAAGGCCCCCCGGGGGGTTTGAACAGCCCCAGCATTTT. This rearrangement joins TRBV6-6 to TRBJ1-5, with D maybe TRBD1 (5 bases). V was clipped by 5 bases and J by 7 bases, with 24 bases between them. Germline lookup yields CDR1 MNHNY and CDR2 SVGAGI (reference sequence). There are 17 residues in the CDR3.

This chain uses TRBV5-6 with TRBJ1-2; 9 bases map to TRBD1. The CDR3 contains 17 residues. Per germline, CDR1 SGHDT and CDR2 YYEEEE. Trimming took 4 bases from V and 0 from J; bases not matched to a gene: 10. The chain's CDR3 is CASSEAGTGFPNYGYTF. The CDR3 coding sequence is TGTGCCAGCAGCGAAGCCGGGACAGGGTTCCCTAACTATGGCTACACCTTC. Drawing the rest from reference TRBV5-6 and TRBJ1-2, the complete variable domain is DAGVTQSPTHLIKTRGQQVTLRCSPKSGHDTVSWYQQALGQGPQFIFQYYEEEERQRGNFPDRFSGHQFPNYSSELNVNALLLGDSALYLCASSEAGTGFPNYGYTFGSGTRLTVV.

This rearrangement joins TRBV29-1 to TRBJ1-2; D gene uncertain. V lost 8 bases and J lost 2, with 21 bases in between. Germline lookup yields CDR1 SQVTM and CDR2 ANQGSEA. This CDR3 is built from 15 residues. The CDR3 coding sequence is TGCAGCTTGGCCTCGGGAATCCGCAAGAACTATGGCTACACCTTC. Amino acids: CSLASGIRKNYGYTF.

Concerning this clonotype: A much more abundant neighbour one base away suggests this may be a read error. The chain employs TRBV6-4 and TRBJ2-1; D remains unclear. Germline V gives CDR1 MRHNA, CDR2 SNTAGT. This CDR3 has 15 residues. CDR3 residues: CASSHSASSYNEQFF. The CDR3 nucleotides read TGTGCCAGCAGTCACTCTGCAAGCTCCTACAATGAGCAGTTCTTC.

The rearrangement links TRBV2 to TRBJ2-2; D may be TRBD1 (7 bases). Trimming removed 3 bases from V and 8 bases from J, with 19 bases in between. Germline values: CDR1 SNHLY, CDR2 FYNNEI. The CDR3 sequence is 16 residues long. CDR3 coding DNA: TGTGCCAGCAGTGAGGAGGGGGCTAAAGAGTTGGGGGAGCTGTTTTTT. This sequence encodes CASSEEGAKELGELFF.

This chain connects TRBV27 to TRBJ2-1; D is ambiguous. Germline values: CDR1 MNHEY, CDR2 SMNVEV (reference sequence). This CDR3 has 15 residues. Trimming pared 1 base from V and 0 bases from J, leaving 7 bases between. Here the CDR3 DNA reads TGTGCCAGCAGTTTATTCCGCCCCTCCTACAATGAGCAGTTCTTC. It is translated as CASSLFRPSYNEQFF.

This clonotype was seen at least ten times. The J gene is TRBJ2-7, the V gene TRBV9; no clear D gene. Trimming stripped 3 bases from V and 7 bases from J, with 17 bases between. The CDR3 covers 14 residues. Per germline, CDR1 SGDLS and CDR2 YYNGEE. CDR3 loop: CASSARTVVGEQYF. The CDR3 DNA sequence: TGTGCCAGCAGCGCCCGGACGGTAGTTGGGGAGCAGTACTTC.

In DNA, the CDR3 is TGTGCCAGCAGCCTCCTAGCGGGAGGGAGCACAGATACGCAGTATTTT. The encoded protein is CASSLLAGGSTDTQYF. This chain connects TRBV28 to TRBJ2-3; 12 bases map to TRBD2. V shed 6 bases, J shed 0 bases, and the junction held 4 bases outside the gene matches. The CDR3 extends over 16 amino acids. The germline V gene encodes CDR1 MDHEN and CDR2 SYDVKM.

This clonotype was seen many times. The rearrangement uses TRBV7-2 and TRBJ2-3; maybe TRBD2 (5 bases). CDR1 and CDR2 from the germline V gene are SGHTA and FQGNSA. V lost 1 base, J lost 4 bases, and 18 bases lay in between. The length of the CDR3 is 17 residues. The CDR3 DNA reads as TGTGCCAGCAGCTTAGAGTTCAGAGGGCTAGTTGCAGATACGCAGTATTTT. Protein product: CASSLEFRGLVADTQYF. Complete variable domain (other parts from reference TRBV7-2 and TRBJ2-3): GAGVSQSPSNKVTEKGKDVELRCDPISGHTALYWYRQSLGQGLEFLIYFQGNSAPDKSGLPSDRFSAERTGGSVSTLTIQRTQQEDSAVYLCASSLEFRGLVADTQYFGPGTRLTVL.

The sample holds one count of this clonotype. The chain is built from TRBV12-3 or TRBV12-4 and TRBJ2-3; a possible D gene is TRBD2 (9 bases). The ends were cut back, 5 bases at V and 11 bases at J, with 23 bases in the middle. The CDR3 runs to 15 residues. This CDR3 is CASSRQGTSPNEQYF. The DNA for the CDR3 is TGTGCCAGCAGTCGACAGGGGACTAGCCCCAATGAGCAGTATTTT.

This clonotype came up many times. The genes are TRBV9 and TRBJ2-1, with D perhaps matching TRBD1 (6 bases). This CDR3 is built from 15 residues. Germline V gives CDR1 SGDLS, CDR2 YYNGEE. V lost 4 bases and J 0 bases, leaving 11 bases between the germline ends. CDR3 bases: TGTGCCAGCAGCATACAGGGTAACTCCTACAATGAGCAGTTCTTC. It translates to CASSIQGNSYNEQFF.

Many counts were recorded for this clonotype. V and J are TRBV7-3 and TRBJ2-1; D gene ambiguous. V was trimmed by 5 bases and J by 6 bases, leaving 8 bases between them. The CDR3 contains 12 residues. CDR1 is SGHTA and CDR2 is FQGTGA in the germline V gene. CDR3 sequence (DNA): TGTGCCAGCAGCCTAGGGTTCAATGAGCAGTTCTTC. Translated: CASSLGFNEQFF.

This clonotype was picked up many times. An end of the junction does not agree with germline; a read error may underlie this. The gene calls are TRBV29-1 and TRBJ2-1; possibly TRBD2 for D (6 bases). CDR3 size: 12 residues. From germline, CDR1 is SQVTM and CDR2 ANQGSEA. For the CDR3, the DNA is TGCAGCGGAACGGGAGATTACATTGAGCAGTTCTTC. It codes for CSGTGDYIEQFF.

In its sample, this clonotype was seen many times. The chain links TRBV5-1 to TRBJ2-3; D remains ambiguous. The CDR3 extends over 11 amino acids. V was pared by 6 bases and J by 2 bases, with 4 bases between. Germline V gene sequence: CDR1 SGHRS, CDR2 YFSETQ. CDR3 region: CASTNTDTQYF. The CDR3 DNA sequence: TGCGCCAGCACCAACACAGATACGCAGTATTTT.

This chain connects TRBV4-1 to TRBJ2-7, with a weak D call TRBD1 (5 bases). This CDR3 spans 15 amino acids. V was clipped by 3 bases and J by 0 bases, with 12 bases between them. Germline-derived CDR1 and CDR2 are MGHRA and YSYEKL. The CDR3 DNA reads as TGCGCCAGCAGCCACCCTGGGGCCCCCTCCTACGAGCAGTACTTC. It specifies CASSHPGAPSYEQYF.

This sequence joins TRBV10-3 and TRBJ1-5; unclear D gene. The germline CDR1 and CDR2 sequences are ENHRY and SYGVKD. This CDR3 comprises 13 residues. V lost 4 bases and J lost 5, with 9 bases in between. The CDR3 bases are TGTGCCATCAGTGGACTCTCGGATCAGCCCCAGCATTTT. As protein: CAISGLSDQPQHF.

The chain's CDR3 is CASRPGSSSYNEQFF. In nucleotides, the CDR3 is TGTGCCAGCAGACCGGGCTCCAGCTCCTACAATGAGCAGTTCTTC. This rearrangement joins TRBV5-4 to TRBJ2-1; no clear D. From germline, CDR1 is SGHNT and CDR2 YYREEE (reference sequence). This CDR3 is 15 amino acids long. Trimming removed 5 bases at V and 0 bases at J, with 12 bases between. The variable domain in full, completed from reference TRBV5-4 and TRBJ2-1, reads ETGVTQSPTHLIKTRGQQVTLRCSSQSGHNTVSWYQQALGQGPQFIFQYYREEENGRGNFPPRFSGLQFPNYSSELNVNALELDDSALYLCASRPGSSSYNEQFFGPGTRLTVL.

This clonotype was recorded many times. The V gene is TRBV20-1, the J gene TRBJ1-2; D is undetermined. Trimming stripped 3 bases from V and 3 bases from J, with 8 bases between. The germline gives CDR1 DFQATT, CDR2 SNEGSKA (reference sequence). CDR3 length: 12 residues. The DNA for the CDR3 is TGCAGTGCTAGGCGGGAGGACTATGGCTACACCTTC. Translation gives CSARREDYGYTF.

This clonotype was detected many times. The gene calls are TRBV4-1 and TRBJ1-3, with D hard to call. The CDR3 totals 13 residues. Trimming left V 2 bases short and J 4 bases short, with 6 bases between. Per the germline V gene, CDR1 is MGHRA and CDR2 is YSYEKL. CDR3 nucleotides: TGCGCCAGCAGCCAAACACTAGGAAACACCATATATTTT. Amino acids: CASSQTLGNTIYF.

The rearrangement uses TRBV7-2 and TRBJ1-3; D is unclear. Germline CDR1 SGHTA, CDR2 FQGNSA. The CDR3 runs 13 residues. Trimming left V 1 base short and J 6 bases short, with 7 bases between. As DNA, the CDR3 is TGTGCCAGCAGCTTAGGAGGGCTAAACACCATATATTTT. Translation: CASSLGGLNTIYF.

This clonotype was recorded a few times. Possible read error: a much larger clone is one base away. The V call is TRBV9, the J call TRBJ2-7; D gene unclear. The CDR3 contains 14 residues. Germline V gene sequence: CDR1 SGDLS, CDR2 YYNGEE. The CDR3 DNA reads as TGTGCCAGCAGCGTAGGCAGCGCGACCTACGAGCAGTCCTTC. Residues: CASSVGSATYEQSF. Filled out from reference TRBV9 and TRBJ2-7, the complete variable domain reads DSGVTQTPKHLITATGQRVTLRCSPRSGDLSVYWYQQSLDQGLQFLIQYYNGEERAKGNILERFSAQQFPDLHSELNLSSLELGDSALYFCASSVGSATYEQSFGPGTRLTVT.